This entry concerns a single TCR beta chain. The data originate from a study of blood T cell repertoires in COVID-19. Study-level background: Samples of COVID-19 (acute and convalescent) were obtained from the United States, Italy and Spain.

V lost 4 bases to trimming and J lost 2 bases; unmatched junction nucleotides: 5. The germline gives CDR1 LGHDT, CDR2 YNNKEL (reference sequence). CDR3 length: 16 residues. Sequenced by immunoSEQ multiplex PCR; TCRdb stores in-frame clones only, minus some. The data show around 100,000 clones, about 85% seen once. The genes are TRBV3-1 (or the pseudogene TRBV3-2) and TRBJ2-2; the match to TRBD2 covers 9 bases. The sample taken for sequencing was peripheral blood. The TCR comes from a man aged 45-60 years in a cohort sampled during active COVID-19. The CDR3 loop reads CASSLGTSYNTGELFF. In DNA, the CDR3 is TGTGCCAGCAGCCTGGGGACTAGCTACAACACCGGGGAGCTGTTTTTT.